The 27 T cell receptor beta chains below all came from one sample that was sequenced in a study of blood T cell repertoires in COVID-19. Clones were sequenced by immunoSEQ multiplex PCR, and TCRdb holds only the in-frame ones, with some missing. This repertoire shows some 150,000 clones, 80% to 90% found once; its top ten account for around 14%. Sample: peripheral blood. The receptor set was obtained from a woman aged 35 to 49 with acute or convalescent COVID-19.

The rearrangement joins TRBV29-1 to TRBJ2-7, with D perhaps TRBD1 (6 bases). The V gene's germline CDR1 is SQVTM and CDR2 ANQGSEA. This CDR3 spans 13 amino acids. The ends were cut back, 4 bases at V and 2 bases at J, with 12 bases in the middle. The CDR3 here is CSVVGRQAYEQYF. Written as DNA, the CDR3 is TGCAGCGTTGTCGGAAGACAGGCCTACGAGCAGTACTTC.

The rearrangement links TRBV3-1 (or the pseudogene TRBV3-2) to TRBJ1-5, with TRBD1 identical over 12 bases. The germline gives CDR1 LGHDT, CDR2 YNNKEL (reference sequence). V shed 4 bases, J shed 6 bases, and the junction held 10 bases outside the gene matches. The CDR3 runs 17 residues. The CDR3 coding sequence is TGTGCCAGCAGCCCCTCCGGGGACAGGGGGCACGTTCAGCCCCAGCATTTT. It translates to CASSPSGDRGHVQPQHF.

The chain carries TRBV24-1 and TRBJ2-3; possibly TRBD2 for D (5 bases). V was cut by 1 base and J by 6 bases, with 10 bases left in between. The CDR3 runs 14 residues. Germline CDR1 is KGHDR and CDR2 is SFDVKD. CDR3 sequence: CATSDLGRRDTQYF. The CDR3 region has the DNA TGTGCCACCAGTGATTTAGGGCGGAGGGATACGCAGTATTTT.

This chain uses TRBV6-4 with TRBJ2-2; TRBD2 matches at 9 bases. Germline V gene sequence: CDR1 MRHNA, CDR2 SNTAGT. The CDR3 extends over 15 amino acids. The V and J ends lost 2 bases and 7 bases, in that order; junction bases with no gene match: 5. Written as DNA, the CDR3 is TGTGCCAGCAGTGACCTAGCGGGAATAGGCGGGGAGCTGTTTTTT. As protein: CASSDLAGIGGELFF.

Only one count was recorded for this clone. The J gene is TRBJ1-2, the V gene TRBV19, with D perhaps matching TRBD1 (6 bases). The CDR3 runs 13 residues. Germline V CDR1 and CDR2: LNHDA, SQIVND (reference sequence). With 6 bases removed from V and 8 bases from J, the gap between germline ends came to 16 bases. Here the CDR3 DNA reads TGTGCCAGTAGCCTAACCCGGACAGTAGGCTACACCTTC. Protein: CASSLTRTVGYTF.

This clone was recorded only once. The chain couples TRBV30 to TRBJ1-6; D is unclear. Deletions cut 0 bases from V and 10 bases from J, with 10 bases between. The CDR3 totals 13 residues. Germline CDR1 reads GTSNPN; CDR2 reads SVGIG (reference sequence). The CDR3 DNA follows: TGTGCCTGGAGTGTACAAGGGAGGTCACCCCTCCACTTT. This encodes CAWSVQGRSPLHF.

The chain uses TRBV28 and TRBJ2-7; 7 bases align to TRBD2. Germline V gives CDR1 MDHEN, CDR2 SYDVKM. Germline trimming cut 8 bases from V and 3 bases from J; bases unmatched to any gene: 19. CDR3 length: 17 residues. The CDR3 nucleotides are TGTGCCAGCTTCGTGGGCGGAATGGGGGGGTCTCACTACGAGCAGTACTTC. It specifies CASFVGGMGGSHYEQYF. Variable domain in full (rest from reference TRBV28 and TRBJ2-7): DVKVTQSSRYLVKRTGEKVFLECVQDMDHENMFWYRQDPGLGLRLIYFSYDVKMKEKGDIPEGYSVSREKKERFSLILESASTNQTSMYLCASFVGGMGGSHYEQYFGPGTRLTVT.

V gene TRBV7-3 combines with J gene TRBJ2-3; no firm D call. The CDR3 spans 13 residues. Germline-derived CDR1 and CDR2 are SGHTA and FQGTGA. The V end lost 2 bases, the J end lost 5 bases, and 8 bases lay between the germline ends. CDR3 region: CASSLVFRDTQYF. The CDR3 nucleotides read TGTGCCAGCAGCTTAGTATTCCGAGATACGCAGTATTTT.

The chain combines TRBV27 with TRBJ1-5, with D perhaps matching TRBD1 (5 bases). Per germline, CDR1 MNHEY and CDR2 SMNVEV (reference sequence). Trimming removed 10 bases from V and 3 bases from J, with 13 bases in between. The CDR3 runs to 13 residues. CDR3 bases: TGTGCCACAGGGCCGTACTTCAATCAGCCCCAGCATTTT. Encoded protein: CATGPYFNQPQHF.

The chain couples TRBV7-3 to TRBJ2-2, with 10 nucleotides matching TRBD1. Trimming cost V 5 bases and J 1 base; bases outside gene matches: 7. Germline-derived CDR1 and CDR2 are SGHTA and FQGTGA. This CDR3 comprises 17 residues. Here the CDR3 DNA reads TGTGCCAGCAGCCCCCGGACAGGGGGATGGAACACCGGGGAGCTGTTTTTT. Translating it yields CASSPRTGGWNTGELFF. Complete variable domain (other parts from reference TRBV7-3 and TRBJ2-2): GAGVSQTPSNKVTEKGKYVELRCDPISGHTALYWYRQSLGQGPEFLIYFQGTGAADDSGLPNDRFFAVRPEGSVSTLKIQRTERGDSAVYLCASSPRTGGWNTGELFFGEGSRLTVL.

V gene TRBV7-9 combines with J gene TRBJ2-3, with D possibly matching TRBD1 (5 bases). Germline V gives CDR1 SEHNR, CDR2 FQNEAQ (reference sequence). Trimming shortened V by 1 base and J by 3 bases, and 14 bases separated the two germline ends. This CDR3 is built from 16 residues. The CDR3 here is CASSLGGATMTDTQYF. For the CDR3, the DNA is TGTGCCAGCAGCTTAGGGGGCGCTACCATGACAGATACGCAGTATTTT. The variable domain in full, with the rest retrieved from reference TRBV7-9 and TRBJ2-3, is DTGVSQNPRHKITKRGQNVTFRCDPISEHNRLYWYRQTLGQGPEFLTYFQNEAQLEKSRLLSDRFSAERPKGSFSTLEIQRTEQGDSAMYLCASSLGGATMTDTQYFGPGTRLTVL.

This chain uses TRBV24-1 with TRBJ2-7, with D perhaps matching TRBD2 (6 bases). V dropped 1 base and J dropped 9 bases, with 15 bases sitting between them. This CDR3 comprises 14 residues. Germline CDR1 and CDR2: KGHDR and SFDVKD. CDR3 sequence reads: CATSDFGGVMGQYF. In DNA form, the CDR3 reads TGTGCCACCAGTGATTTTGGAGGGGTTATGGGGCAGTACTTC.

As DNA, the CDR3 is TGCGCCAGCAGCCCCCGGGACTCAGCCTACGAGCAGTACTTC. The encoded protein is CASSPRDSAYEQYF. The V and J genes are TRBV4-1 and TRBJ2-7, with a possible D match to TRBD2 (6 bases). CDR3 length equals 14 residues. The germline gives CDR1 MGHRA, CDR2 YSYEKL. With 4 bases removed from V and 2 bases from J, the gap between germline ends came to 12 bases.

CDR3 protein: CASSLSLGTSGDSTDTQYF. Here the CDR3 DNA reads TGTGCCAGCAGCTTAAGTTTAGGAACTAGCGGGGACAGCACAGATACGCAGTATTTT. The chain recombines TRBV7-2 with TRBJ2-3; 10 bases map to TRBD2. The CDR3 totals 19 residues. The junction had 11 bases not matched to a gene; V was cut back by 2 bases and J by 0 bases. In germline, CDR1 is SGHTA, CDR2 FQGNSA.

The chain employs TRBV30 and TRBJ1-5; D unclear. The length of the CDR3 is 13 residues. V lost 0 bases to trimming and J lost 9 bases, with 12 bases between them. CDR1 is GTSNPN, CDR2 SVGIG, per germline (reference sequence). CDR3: CAWSVARPGPQHF. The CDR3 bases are TGTGCCTGGAGTGTAGCCAGGCCTGGGCCCCAGCATTTT.

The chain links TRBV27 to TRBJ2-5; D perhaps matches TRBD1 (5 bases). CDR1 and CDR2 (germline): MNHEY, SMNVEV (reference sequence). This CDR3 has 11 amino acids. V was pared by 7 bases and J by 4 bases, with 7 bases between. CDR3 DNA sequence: TGTGCCAGCATAAGGGGAGAGACCCAGTACTTC. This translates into CASIRGETQYF.

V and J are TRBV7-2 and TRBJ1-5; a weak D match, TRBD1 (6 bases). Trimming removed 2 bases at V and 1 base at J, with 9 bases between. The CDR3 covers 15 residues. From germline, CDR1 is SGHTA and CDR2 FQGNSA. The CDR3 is CASSLTGHSNQPQHF. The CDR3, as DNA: TGTGCCAGCAGCTTAACAGGGCACAGCAATCAGCCCCAGCATTTT.

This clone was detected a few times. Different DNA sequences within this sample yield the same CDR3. In DNA form, the CDR3 reads TGTGCCAGCAGTTTGGGACAGGGGGATAATTCACCCCTCCACTTT. This translates into CASSLGQGDNSPLHF. The J gene is TRBJ1-6, the V gene TRBV27, with 11 nucleotides matching TRBD1. CDR1 MNHEY and CDR2 SMNVEV come from the germline V gene (reference sequence). The CDR3 is made up of 15 amino acids. J gave up 5 bases and V 3 bases, and 0 bases lay outside the gene matches.

The CDR3 sequence is CASNGQGGYEQYF. In nucleotides, the CDR3 is TGTGCCAGTAACGGGCAGGGGGGCTACGAGCAGTACTTC. V gene TRBV19 combines with J gene TRBJ2-7, with D possibly TRBD1 on 7 matching bases. V gave up 7 bases and J gave up 3 bases, with 13 bases separating them. This CDR3 has 13 residues. Per germline, CDR1 LNHDA and CDR2 SQIVND (reference sequence).

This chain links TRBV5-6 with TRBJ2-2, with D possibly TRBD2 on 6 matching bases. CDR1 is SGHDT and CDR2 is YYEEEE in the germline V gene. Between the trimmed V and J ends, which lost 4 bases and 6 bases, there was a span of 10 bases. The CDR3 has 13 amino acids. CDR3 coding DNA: TGTGCCAGCAGCGTAGCGGTTCCCGGGGAGCTGTTTTTT. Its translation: CASSVAVPGELFF.

The CDR3 DNA sequence: TGTGCCAGCAGCTTGGGTGTGGGGAGTCAGCCCCAGCATTTT. Translated, it gives CASSLGVGSQPQHF. The chain employs TRBV5-4 and TRBJ1-5; D unclear. Germline CDR1 SGHNT, CDR2 YYREEE (reference sequence). The CDR3 is 14 amino acids. Trimming removed 0 bases from V and 6 bases from J, with 10 bases in between.

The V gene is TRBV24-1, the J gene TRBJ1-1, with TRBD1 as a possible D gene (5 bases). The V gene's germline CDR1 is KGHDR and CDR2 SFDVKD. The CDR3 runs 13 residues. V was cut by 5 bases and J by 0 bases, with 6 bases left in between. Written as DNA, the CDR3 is TGTGCCACCAGTGGGGGGGTGAACACTGAAGCTTTCTTT. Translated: CATSGGVNTEAFF.

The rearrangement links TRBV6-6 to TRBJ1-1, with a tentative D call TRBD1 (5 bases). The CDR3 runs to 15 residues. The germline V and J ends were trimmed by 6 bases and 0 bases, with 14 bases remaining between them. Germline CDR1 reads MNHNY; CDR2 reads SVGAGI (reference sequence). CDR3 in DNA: TGTGCCAGCAGGGGACTCCCAACCTTGAACACTGAAGCTTTCTTT. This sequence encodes CASRGLPTLNTEAFF.

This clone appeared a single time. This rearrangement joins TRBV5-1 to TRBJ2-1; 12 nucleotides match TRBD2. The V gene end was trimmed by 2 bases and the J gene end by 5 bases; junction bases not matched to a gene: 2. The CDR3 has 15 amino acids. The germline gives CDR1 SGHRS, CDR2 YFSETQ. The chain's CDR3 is CASSFRTSGDNEQFF. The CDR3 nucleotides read TGCGCCAGCAGCTTCCGGACTAGCGGGGACAATGAGCAGTTCTTC.

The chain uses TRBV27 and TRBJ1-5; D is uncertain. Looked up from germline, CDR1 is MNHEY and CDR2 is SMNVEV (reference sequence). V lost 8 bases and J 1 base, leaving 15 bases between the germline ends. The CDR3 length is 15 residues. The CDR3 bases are TGTGCCAGCTCCGAGCGACCGGGAAGCAATCAGCCCCAGCATTTT. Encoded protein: CASSERPGSNQPQHF.

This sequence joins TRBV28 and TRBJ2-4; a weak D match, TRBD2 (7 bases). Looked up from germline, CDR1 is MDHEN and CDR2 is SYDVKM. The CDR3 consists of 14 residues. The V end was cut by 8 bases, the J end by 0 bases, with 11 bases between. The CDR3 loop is CASLRGGAKNIQYF. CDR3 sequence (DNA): TGTGCCAGCTTGAGGGGGGGAGCCAAAAACATTCAGTACTTC.

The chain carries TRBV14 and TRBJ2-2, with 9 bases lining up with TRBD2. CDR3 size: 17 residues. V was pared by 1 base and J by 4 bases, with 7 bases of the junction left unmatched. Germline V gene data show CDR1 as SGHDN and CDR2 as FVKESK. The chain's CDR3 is CASSQVSLAGSTGELFF. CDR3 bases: TGTGCCAGCAGCCAAGTAAGTCTAGCGGGAAGCACCGGGGAGCTGTTTTTT. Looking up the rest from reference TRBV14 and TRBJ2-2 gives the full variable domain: EAGVTQFPSHSVIEKGQTVTLRCDPISGHDNLYWYRRVMGKEIKFLLHFVKESKQDESGMPNNRFLAERTGGTYSTLKVQPAELEDSGVYFCASSQVSLAGSTGELFFGEGSRLTVL.